Listed below are T cell receptor beta chains from one sample, sequenced in a study of patients and donors after allogeneic stem cell transplantation. TCRdb passed the RT-PCR reads through MiXCR, listing each CDR3 protein once. The data contain some 7,600 distinct CDR3 sequences, roughly 11% of them seen just once; the ten biggest clones take up about half. Sequences were obtained from blood, either unsorted or a sorted T cell fraction (not recorded which). The receptors come from a human donor who was either an allogeneic HSCT recipient or a stem cell or donor lymphocyte infusion donor (not recorded which). It is not recorded whose cells these are; they may come from a transplant donor. Each CDR3 is given with its conserved first and last residue. The D gene is left open where the match is weak. Some rows mark clone size as missing; the rest say once, few, many or name a class of expanded clone.

d_gene	abundance	v_gene	j_gene	CDR3nt	CDR3aa
-	many	TRBV5-1	TRBJ1-1	TGCGCCAGCAGCTTGGCGGCAGAGAACACTGAAGCTTTCTTT	CASSLAAENTEAFF
-	many	TRBV5-1	TRBJ1-1	TGCGCCAGCAGCTTGGTGTTCGGACAGATTAACACTGAAGCTTTCTTT	CASSLVFGQINTEAFF
-	many	TRBV3-1	TRBJ2-2	TGTGCCAGCAGCGTACAGGGCGACACCGGGGAGCTGTTTTTT	CASSVQGDTGELFF
-	many	TRBV3-1	TRBJ1-1	TGTGCCAGCAGCCAAGACAGGGCTGGCCGCACTGAAGCTTTCTTT	CASSQDRAGRTEAFF
-	-	TRBV29-1	TRBJ1-4	TGCAGCGTTGAATTCGATGCAACTAATGAAAAACTGTTTTTT	CSVEFDATNEKLFF
-	few	TRBV7-2	TRBJ1-6	TGTGCCAGCAGCGCCAATAATTCACCCCTCCACTTT	CASSANNSPLHF
-	-	TRBV7-3	TRBJ2-3	TGTGCCAGCAGCTTAGGAGGAGGGGGGTTGGATACGCAGTATTTT	CASSLGGGGLDTQYF
TRBD1	-	TRBV30	TRBJ2-3	TGTGCCTGGAGAACGGACAGGGTAACGCAGTATTTT	CAWRTDRVTQYF
TRBD2	few	TRBV19	TRBJ2-1	TGTGCCAGTAGTATACGATCCAGCGGGGGAAGTTACAATGAGCAGTTCTTC	CASSIRSSGGSYNEQFF
TRBD2	-	TRBV6-5	TRBJ2-3	TGTGCCAGCAGTACCCTTCTGGCGGGGGGAACTAGCACAGATACGCAGTATTTT	CASSTLLAGGTSTDTQYF
-	-	TRBV4-3	TRBJ2-1	TGCGCCAGCAGCCAATACTCCGGAGGGCCCAATGAGCAGTTCTTC	CASSQYSGGPNEQFF
TRBD1	-	TRBV5-1	TRBJ1-1	TGCGCCAGCAGCGCGACAGGGGGCACGGAGGAAGCTTTCTTT	CASSATGGTEEAFF
-	few	TRBV7-9	TRBJ1-1	TGTGCCAGCAGCCCTGGTTGGAACACTGAAGCTTTCTTT	CASSPGWNTEAFF
-	few	TRBV6-5	TRBJ1-1	TGTGCCAGCAGTTACGGCTCCGGGCAACACACTGAAGCTTTCTTT	CASSYGSGQHTEAFF
-	few	TRBV20-1	TRBJ1-5	TGCAGTGCTGTTCCTTGGGTTTCCAGCAATCAGCCCCAGCATTTT	CSAVPWVSSNQPQHF
TRBD1	-	TRBV7-8	TRBJ2-1	TGTGCCAGCACCCAAATAGCCGGGACAGGGTGGGTAGTCGATGAGCAGTTCTTC	CASTQIAGTGWVVDEQFF
-	few	TRBV15	TRBJ1-1	TGTGCCACCAGCACATTGGGGAGGGAAGGCACTGAAGCTTTCTTT	CATSTLGREGTEAFF